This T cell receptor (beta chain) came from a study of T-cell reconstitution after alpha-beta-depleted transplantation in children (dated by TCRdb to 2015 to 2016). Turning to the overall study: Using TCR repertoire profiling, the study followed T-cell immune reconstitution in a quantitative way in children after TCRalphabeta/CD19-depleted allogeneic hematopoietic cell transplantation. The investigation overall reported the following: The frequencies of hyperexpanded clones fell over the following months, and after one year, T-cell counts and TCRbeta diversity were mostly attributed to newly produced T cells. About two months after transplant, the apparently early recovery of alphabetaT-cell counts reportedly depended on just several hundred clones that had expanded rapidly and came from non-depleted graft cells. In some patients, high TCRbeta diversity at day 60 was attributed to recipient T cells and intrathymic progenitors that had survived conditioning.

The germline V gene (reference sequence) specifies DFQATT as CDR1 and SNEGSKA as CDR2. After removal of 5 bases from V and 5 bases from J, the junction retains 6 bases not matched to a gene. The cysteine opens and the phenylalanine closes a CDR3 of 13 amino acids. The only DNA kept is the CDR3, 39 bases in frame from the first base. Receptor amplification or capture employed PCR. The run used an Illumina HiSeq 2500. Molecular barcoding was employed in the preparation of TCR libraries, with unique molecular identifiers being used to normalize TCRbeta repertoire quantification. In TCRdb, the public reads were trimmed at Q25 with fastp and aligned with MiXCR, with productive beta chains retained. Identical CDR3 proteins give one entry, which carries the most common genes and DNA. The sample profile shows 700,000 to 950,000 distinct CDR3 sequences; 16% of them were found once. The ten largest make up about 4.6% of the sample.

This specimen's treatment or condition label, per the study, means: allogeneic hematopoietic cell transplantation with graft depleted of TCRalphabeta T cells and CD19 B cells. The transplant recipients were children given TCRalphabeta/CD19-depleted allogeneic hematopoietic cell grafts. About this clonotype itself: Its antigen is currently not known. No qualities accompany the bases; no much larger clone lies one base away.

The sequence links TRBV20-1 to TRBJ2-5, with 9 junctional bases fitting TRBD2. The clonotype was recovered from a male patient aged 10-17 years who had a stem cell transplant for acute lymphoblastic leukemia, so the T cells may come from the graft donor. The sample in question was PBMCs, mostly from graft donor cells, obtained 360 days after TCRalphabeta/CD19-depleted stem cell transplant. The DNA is TGCAGTGCTGGGACTAGCCAAGGGGAGACCCAGTACTTC. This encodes CSAGTSQGETQYF.